These 14 T cell receptor beta chains originate from one sample sequenced in a study of blood T cell repertoires in COVID-19. Some clones are missing from TCRdb's copy, which holds only in-frame ones; the method was immunoSEQ multiplex PCR. The sample has approximately 190,000 clones; around 90% are singletons. Sequencing was carried out using peripheral blood. All receptors come from a man in his forties or fifties with acute or convalescent COVID-19.

The chain joins TRBV6-5 to TRBJ2-3, with D perhaps TRBD2 (6 bases). V was cut by 0 bases and J by 4 bases, with 14 bases left in between. Germline values: CDR1 MNHEY, CDR2 SVGAGI. The CDR3 is 16 residues long. The CDR3 is CASSYSAGRRADTQYF. The DNA for the CDR3 is TGTGCCAGCAGTTACTCAGCAGGGAGGAGGGCAGATACGCAGTATTTT.

This chain links TRBV2 with TRBJ2-5; 8 bases are shared with TRBD1. This CDR3 has 12 amino acids. Germline trimming cut 10 bases from V and 2 bases from J; bases unmatched to any gene: 3. From germline, CDR1 is SNHLY and CDR2 FYNNEI. The CDR3 reads CANHRGQETQYF. CDR3 coding DNA: TGTGCCAACCACAGGGGGCAAGAGACCCAGTACTTC.

The chain couples TRBV6-6 to TRBJ1-2; tentatively, D is TRBD1 (6 bases). CDR1 is MNHNY and CDR2 is SVGAGI in the germline V gene (reference sequence). This CDR3 is 14 amino acids long. V lost 2 bases and J 7 bases, leaving 14 bases between the germline ends. The CDR3 sequence: CASSYLTGNGGYTF. CDR3 DNA sequence: TGTGCCAGCAGTTACCTCACAGGGAACGGTGGCTACACCTTC.

The rearrangement links TRBV6-5 to TRBJ2-1; TRBD1 is a possible D gene (6 bases). Germline V gene lookup returns CDR1 MNHEY and CDR2 SVGAGI. V was pared by 2 bases and J by 8 bases, with 10 bases between. This CDR3 has 13 amino acids. The CDR3 sequence is CASSYPPGDEQFF. CDR3 sequence (DNA): TGTGCCAGCAGTTACCCCCCAGGGGATGAGCAGTTCTTC.

V gene TRBV24-1 combines with J gene TRBJ2-3; D possibly corresponds to TRBD2 (5 bases). Germline CDR1 reads KGHDR; CDR2 reads SFDVKD. CDR3 length: 13 amino acids. The V gene lost 8 bases and the J gene lost 2 bases, with 10 bases spanning the gap. In nucleotides, the CDR3 is TGTGCCACCATGACGGGGAACACAGATACGCAGTATTTT. It specifies CATMTGNTDTQYF.

This chain joins TRBV15 and TRBJ2-5; TRBD2 agrees at 8 bases. Germline V gene data show CDR1 as LNHNV and CDR2 as YYDKDF (reference sequence). With V trimmed by 9 bases and J by 9 bases, 6 bases remained unmatched. CDR3 length: 11 residues. CDR3 nucleotides: TGTGCCACTACCTCGCGGGGGGCCCAGTACTTC. This gives the protein CATTSRGAQYF.

This sequence joins TRBV9 and TRBJ1-2, with 9 bases aligning to TRBD1. Trimming cost V 3 bases and J 7 bases; bases outside gene matches: 10. There are 15 residues in the CDR3. Germline CDR1 reads SGDLS; CDR2 reads YYNGEE. The DNA for the CDR3 is TGTGCCAGCAGCGGAGGACAGGGGCCAAGCGTTGGCTACACCTTC. Its translation: CASSGGQGPSVGYTF.

The chain links TRBV24-1 to TRBJ2-2; TRBD1 matches 10 bases. Germline V lookup: CDR1 KGHDR, CDR2 SFDVKD. This CDR3 comprises 16 residues. J gave up 6 bases and V 8 bases, and 11 bases lay outside the gene matches. CDR3 bases: TGTGCCACCACCCACGGGGGGACAGGGGTGCCCGGGGAGCTGTTTTTT. Protein: CATTHGGTGVPGELFF.

This chain uses TRBV7-9 with TRBJ2-7; D is possibly TRBD1 (5 bases). V lost 5 bases, J lost 0 bases, and 17 bases lay in between. This CDR3 contains 16 residues. Germline values: CDR1 SEHNR, CDR2 FQNEAQ (reference sequence). This chain's CDR3 is CASSPPGPGISYEQYF. For the CDR3, the DNA is TGTGCCAGCAGCCCCCCCGGGCCAGGGATCTCCTACGAGCAGTACTTC.

The chain combines TRBV7-2 with TRBJ2-1; TRBD2 agrees at 10 bases. The germline V gene has CDR1 SGHTA and CDR2 FQGNSA. The CDR3 spans 16 residues. The V gene end was trimmed by 4 bases and the J gene end by 10 bases; junction bases not matched to a gene: 13. This chain's CDR3 is CASSSHLAGVSSEQFF. CDR3 coding DNA: TGTGCCAGCAGCTCCCATCTAGCGGGAGTTTCGTCCGAGCAGTTCTTC.

The J gene is TRBJ2-7, the V gene TRBV28; 8 nucleotides agree with TRBD1. Per germline, CDR1 MDHEN and CDR2 SYDVKM. CDR3 length equals 15 residues. Losses at the gene ends were 7 bases for V and 5 bases for J; bases not matched to a gene: 13. The CDR3 DNA reads TGTGCCAGCACGTCCGGGACAGGATTTTTCAACGAGCAGTACGTC. Amino acids: CASTSGTGFFNEQYV.

This clone was observed once. The chain recombines TRBV19 with TRBJ2-7; a possible D gene is TRBD2 (6 bases). Per the germline V gene, CDR1 is LNHDA and CDR2 is SQIVND (reference sequence). The CDR3 consists of 17 residues. The V end was cut by 3 bases, the J end by 3 bases, with 21 bases between. CDR3 DNA sequence: TGTGCCAGTAGTATGAATAGCGGCTCAGTTGGGAACTACGAGCAGTACTTC. Translating gives CASSMNSGSVGNYEQYF.

This chain connects TRBV4-2 to TRBJ2-2; 11 bases line up with TRBD2. Germline loops: CDR1 LGHNA, CDR2 YNFKEQ. The CDR3 runs 17 residues. V shed 4 bases, J shed 3 bases, and the junction held 7 bases outside the gene matches. The chain's CDR3 is CASSLFSGGADTGELFF. CDR3 in DNA: TGTGCCAGCAGCCTTTTTAGCGGGGGGGCGGACACCGGGGAGCTGTTTTTT.

The chain uses TRBV10-3 and TRBJ2-7; 7 positions match TRBD2. The CDR3 extends over 14 amino acids. The germline gives CDR1 ENHRY, CDR2 SYGVKD. Trimming removed 10 bases from V and 9 bases from J; junction bases left unmatched: 18. The CDR3 bases are TGTGCCACCGGGGGAGGGGTGGCACGGGGCAGGCAGTACTTC. This codes for CATGGGVARGRQYF.